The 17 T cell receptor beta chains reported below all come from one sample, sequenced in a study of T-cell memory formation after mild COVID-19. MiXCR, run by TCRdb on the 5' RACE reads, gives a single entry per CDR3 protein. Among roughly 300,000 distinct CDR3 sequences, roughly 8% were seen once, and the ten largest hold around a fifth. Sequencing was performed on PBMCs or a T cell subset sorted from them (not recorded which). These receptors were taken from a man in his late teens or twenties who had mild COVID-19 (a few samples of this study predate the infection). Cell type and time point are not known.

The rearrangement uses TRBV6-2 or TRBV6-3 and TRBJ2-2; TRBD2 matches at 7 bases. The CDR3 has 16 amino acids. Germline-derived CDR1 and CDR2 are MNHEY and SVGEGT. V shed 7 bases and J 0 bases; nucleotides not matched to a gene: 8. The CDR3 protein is CASKPPGLTNTGELFF. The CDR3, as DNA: TGTGCCAGCAAACCCCCGGGACTAACGAACACCGGGGAGCTGTTTTTT.

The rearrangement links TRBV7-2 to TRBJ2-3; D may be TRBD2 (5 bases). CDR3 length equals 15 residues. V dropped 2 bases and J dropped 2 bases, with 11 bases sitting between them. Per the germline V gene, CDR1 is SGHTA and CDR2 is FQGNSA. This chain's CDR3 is CASSLSVAFTDTQYF. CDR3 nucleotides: TGTGCCAGCAGCTTAAGTGTAGCGTTCACAGATACGCAGTATTTT.

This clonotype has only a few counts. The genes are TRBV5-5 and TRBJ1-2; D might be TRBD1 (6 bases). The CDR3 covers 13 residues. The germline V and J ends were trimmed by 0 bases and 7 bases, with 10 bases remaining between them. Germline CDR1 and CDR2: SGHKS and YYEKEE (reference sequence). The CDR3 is CASSLAGAGGYTF. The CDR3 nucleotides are TGTGCCAGCAGCTTGGCAGGGGCAGGTGGCTACACCTTC.

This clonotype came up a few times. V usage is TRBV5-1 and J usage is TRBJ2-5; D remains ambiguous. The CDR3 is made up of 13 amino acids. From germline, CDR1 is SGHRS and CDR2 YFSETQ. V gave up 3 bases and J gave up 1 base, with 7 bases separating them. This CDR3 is CASSYDIQETQYF. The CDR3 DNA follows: TGCGCCAGCAGCTATGACATCCAAGAGACCCAGTACTTC.

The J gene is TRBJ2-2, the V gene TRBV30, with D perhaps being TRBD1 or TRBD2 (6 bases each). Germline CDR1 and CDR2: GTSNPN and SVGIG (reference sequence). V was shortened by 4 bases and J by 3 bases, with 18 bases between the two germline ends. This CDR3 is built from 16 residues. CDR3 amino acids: CAWTGGGAAYTGELFF. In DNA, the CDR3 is TGTGCCTGGACCGGGGGCGGCGCCGCGTACACCGGGGAGCTGTTTTTT. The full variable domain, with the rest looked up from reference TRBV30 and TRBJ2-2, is SQTIHQWPATLVQPVGSPLSLECTVEGTSNPNLYWYRQAAGRGLQLLFYSVGIGQISSEVPQNLSASRPQDRQFILSSKKLLLSDSGFYLCAWTGGGAAYTGELFFGEGSRLTVL.

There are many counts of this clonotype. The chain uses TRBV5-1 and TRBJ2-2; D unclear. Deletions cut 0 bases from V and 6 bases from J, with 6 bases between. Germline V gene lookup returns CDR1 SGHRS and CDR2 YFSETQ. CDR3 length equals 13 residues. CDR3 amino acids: CASSLVPSGELFF. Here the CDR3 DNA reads TGCGCCAGCAGCTTGGTGCCCTCCGGGGAGCTGTTTTTT.

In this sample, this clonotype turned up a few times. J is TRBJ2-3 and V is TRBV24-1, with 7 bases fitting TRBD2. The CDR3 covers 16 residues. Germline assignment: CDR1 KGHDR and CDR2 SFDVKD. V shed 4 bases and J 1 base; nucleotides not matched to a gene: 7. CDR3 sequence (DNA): TGTGCCACCAGTGACCCACTAGCGACGGGCACAGATACGCAGTATTTT. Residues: CATSDPLATGTDTQYF.

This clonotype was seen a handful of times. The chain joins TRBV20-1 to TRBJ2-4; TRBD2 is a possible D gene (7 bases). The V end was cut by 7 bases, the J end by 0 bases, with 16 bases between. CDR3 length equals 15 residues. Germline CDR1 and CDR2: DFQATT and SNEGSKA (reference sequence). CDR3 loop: CSGGGAGQAKNIQYF. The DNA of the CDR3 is TGCAGTGGGGGTGGAGCGGGACAAGCCAAAAACATTCAGTACTTC.

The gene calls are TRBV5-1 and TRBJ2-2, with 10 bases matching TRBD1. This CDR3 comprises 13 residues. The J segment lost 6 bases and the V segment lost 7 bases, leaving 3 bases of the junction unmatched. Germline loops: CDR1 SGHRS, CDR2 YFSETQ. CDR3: CASRQGASGELFF. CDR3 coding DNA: TGCGCCAGCCGACAGGGGGCCTCCGGGGAGCTGTTTTTT.

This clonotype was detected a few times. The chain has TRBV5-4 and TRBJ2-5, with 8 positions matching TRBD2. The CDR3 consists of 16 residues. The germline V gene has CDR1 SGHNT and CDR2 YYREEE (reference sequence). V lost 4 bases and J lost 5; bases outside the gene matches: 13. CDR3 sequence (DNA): TGTGCCAGCAGCCCCCGGGGGGGGCAAAGCAGGGAGACCCAGTACTTC. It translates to CASSPRGGQSRETQYF.

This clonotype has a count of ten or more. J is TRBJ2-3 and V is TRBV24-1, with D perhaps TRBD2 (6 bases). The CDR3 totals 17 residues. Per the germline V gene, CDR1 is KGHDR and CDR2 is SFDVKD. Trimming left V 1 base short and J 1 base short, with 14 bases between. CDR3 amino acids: CATSDFEEGWGTDTQYF. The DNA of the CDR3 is TGTGCCACCAGTGATTTTGAGGAGGGGTGGGGCACAGATACGCAGTATTTT.

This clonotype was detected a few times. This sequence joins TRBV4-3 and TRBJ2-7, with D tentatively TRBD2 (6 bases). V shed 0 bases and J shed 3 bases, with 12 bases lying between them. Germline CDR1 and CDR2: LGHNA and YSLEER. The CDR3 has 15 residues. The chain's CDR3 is CASSQDHRGSYEQYF. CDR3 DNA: TGCGCCAGCAGCCAAGATCACCGGGGGAGCTACGAGCAGTACTTC.

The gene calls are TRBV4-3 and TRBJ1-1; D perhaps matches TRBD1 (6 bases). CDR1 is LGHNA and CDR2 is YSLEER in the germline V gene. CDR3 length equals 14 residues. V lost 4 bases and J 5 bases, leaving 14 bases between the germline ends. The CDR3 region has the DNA TGCGCCAGCAGCCCGACTACAGGGAGAACTGAAGCTTTCTTT. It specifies CASSPTTGRTEAFF.

CDR3 protein: CASSYYRPPTNEQFF. The CDR3 DNA is TGTGCCAGCAGTTATTACCGCCCCCCAACCAATGAGCAGTTCTTC. The V gene is TRBV6-2 or TRBV6-3, the J gene TRBJ2-1, with no clear D. CDR1 and CDR2 from the germline V gene are MNHEY and SVGEGT. The CDR3 contains 15 residues. Between the trimmed V and J ends, which lost 3 bases and 6 bases, there was a span of 15 bases.

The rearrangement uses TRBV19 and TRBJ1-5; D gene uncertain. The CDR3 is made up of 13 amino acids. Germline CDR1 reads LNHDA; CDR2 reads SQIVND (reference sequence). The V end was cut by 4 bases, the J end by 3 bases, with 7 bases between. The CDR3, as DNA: TGTGCCAGTAGTAGACGGATCAATCAGCCCCAGCATTTT. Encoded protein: CASSRRINQPQHF.

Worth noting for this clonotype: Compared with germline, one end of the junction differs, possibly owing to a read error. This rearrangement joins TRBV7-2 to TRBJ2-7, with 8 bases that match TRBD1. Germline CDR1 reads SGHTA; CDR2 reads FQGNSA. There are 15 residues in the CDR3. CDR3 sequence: CASSFRDRLSHEQYF. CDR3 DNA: TGTGCCAGCAGCTTCCGGGACAGGCTCTCCCACGAGCAGTACTTC. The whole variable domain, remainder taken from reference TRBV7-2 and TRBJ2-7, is GAGVSQSPSNKVTEKGKDVELRCDPISGHTALYWYRQSLGQGLEFLIYFQGNSAPDKSGLPSDRFSAERTGGSVSTLTIQRTQQEDSAVYLCASSFRDRLSHEQYFGPGTRLTVT.

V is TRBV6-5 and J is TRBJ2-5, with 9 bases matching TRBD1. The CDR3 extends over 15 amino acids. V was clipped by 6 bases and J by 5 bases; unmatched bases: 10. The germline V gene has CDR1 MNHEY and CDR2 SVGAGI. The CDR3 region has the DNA TGTGCCAGCAGCATCCTAGGGACAGGGTGGGAGACCCAGTACTTC. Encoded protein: CASSILGTGWETQYF.